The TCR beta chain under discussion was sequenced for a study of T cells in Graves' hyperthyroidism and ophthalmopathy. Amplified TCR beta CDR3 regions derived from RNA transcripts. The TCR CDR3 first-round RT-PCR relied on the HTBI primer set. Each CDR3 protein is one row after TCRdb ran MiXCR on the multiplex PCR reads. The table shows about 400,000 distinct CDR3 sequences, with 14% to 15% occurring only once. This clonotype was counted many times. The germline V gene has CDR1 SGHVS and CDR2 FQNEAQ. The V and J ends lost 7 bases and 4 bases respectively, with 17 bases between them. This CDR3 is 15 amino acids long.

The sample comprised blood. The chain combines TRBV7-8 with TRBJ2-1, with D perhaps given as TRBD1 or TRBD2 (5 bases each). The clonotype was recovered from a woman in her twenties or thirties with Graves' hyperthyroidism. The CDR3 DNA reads TGTGCCAGCACCGTTGCCGGGACGCAATACAATGAGCAGTTCTTC. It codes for CASTVAGTQYNEQFF. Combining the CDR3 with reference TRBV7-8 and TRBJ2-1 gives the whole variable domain GAGVSQSPRYKVAKRGQDVALRCDPISGHVSLFWYQQALGQGPEFLTYFQNEAQLDKSGLPSDRFFAERPEGSVSTLKIQRTQQEDSAVYLCASTVAGTQYNEQFFGPGTRLTVL.